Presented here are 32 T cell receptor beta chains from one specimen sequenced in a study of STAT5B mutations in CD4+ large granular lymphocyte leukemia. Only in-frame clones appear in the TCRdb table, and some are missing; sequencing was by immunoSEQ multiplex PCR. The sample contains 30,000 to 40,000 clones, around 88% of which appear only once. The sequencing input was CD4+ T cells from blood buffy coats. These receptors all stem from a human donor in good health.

The CDR3 reads CASSSPLKDTQYF. CDR3 DNA sequence: TGTGCCAGCAGTTCCCCCCTTAAAGATACGCAGTATTTT. The V gene is TRBV28, the J gene TRBJ2-3; D not resolved. Looked up from germline, CDR1 is MDHEN and CDR2 is SYDVKM. Trimming took 4 bases from V and 5 from J, leaving 10 bases between them. The CDR3 length is 13 residues.

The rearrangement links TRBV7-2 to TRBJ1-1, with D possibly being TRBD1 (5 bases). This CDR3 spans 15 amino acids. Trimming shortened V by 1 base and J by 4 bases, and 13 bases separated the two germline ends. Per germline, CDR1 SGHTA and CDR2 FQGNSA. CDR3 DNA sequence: TGTGCCAGCAGCTTAGAGGGGTACATGGGCACTGAAGCTTTCTTT. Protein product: CASSLEGYMGTEAFF.

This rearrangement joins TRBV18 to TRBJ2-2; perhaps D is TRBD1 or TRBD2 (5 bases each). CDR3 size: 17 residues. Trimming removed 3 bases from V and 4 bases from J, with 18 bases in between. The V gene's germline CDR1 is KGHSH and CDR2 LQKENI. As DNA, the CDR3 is TGTGCCAGCTCACCTACTCCGGGACGGCGGCTCACCGGGGAGCTGTTTTTT. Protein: CASSPTPGRRLTGELFF.

Written as DNA, the CDR3 is TGTGCCAGCAGCTCTGCGGGCCGGGGCCGAACCACCGGGGAGCTGTTTTTT. As protein: CASSSAGRGRTTGELFF. V gene TRBV5-6 combines with J gene TRBJ2-2; D possibly matches TRBD1 or TRBD2 (5 bases each). The V gene lost 3 bases and the J gene lost 4 bases, with 19 bases spanning the gap. The germline V gene encodes CDR1 SGHDT and CDR2 YYEEEE. The CDR3 runs 17 residues.

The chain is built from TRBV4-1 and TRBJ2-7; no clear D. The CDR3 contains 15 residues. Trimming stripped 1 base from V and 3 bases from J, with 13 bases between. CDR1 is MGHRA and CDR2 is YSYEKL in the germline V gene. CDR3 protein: CASSQVAGQDYEQYF. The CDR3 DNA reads TGCGCCAGCAGCCAAGTGGCAGGCCAGGACTACGAGCAGTACTTC.

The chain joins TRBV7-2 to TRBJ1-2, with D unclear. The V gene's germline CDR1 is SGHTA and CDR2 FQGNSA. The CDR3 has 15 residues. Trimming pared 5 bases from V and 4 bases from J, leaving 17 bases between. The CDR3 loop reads CASSLIFGRTYGYTF. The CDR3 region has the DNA TGTGCCAGCAGCCTAATTTTCGGACGTACCTATGGCTACACCTTC.

CDR3 bases: TGTGCCAGCTCACCAAGGCCCGTGACAGGACTATACTATGGCTACACCTTC. Its protein product is CASSPRPVTGLYYGYTF. This sequence joins TRBV18 and TRBJ1-2; the D gene is possibly TRBD1 (6 bases). CDR1 is KGHSH, CDR2 LQKENI, per germline. V was cut by 2 bases and J by 3 bases, with 19 bases left in between. The length of the CDR3 is 17 residues.

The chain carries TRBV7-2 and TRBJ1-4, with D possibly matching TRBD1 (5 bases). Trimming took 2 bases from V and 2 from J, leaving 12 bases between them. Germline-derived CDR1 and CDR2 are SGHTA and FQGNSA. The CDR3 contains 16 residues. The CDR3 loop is CASSLSLGGTNEKLFF. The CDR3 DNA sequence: TGTGCCAGCAGCTTAAGCCTCGGGGGTACTAATGAAAAACTGTTTTTT.

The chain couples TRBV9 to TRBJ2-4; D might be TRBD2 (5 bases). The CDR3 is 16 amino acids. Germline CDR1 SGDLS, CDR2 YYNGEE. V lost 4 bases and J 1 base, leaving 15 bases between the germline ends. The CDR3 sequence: CASSPRSGVAKNIQYF. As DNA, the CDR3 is TGTGCCAGCAGCCCCAGGTCCGGGGTGGCCAAAAACATTCAGTACTTC.

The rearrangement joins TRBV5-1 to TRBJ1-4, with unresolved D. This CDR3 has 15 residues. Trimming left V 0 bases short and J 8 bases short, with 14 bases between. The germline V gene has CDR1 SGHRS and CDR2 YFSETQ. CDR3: CASSLGLREGEKLFF. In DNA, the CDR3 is TGCGCCAGCAGCTTGGGTCTTAGGGAGGGCGAAAAACTGTTTTTT.

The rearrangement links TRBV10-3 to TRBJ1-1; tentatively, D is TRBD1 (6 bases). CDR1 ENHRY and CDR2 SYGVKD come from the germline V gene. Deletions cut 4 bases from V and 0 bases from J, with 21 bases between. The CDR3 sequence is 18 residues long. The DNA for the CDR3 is TGTGCCATCAGTGGTCGTGGACGGATTAGGGGGGTGAACACTGAAGCTTTCTTT. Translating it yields CAISGRGRIRGVNTEAFF.

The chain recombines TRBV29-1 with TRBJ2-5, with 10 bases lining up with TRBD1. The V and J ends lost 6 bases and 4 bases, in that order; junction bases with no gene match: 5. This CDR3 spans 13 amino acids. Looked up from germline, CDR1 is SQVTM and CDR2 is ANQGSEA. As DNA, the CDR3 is TGCAGCGTAGACAGGGGGCTAGGAGAGACCCAGTACTTC. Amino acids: CSVDRGLGETQYF.

The CDR3 protein is CASSLGWGYTF. The CDR3 region has the DNA TGTGCCAGCAGCTTGGGATGGGGCTACACCTTC. The chain recombines TRBV5-6 with TRBJ1-2; unclear D gene. V was trimmed by 0 bases and J by 8 bases, leaving 5 bases between them. In germline, CDR1 is SGHDT, CDR2 YYEEEE. The CDR3 extends over 11 amino acids.

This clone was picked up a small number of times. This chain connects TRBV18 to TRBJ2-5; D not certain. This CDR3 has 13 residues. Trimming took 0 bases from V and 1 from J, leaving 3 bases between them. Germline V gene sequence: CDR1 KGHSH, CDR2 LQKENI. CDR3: CASSPPFQETQYF. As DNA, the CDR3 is TGTGCCAGCTCACCACCGTTCCAAGAGACCCAGTACTTC.

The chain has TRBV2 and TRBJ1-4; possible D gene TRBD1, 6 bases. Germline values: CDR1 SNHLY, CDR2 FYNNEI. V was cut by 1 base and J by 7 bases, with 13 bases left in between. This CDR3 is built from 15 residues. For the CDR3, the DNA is TGTGCCAGCAGTGAAGAGGGGGGAAAGGGTGAAAAACTGTTTTTT. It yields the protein CASSEEGGKGEKLFF.

The CDR3 sequence is CASRRVTGLDEQYF. The CDR3, as DNA: TGTGCCAGCAGGCGAGTGACAGGGTTGGACGAGCAGTACTTC. V is TRBV27 and J is TRBJ2-7, with 7 bases lining up with TRBD1. The length of the CDR3 is 14 residues. The V gene end was trimmed by 6 bases and the J gene end by 5 bases; junction bases not matched to a gene: 10. The germline CDR1 and CDR2 sequences are MNHEY and SMNVEV (reference sequence).

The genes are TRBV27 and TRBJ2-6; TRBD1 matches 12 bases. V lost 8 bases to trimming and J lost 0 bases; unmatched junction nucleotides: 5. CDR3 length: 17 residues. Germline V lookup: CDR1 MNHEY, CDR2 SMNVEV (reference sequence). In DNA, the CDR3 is TGTGCCAGCGGCCCGGGACAGGGGGCCTCTGGGGCCAACGTCCTGACTTTC. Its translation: CASGPGQGASGANVLTF.

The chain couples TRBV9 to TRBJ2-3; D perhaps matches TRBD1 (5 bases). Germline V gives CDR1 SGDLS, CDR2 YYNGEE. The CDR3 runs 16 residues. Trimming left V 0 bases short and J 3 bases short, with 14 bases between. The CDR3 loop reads CASSVAAGMGTDTQYF. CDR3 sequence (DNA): TGTGCCAGCAGCGTAGCTGCAGGGATGGGGACAGATACGCAGTATTTT.

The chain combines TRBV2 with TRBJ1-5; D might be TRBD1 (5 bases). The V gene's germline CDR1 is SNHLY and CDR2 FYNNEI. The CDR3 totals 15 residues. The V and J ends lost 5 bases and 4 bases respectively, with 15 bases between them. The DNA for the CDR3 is TGTGCCAGCAGTAGCCGCAGGGATTATAATCAGCCCCAGCATTTT. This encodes CASSSRRDYNQPQHF.

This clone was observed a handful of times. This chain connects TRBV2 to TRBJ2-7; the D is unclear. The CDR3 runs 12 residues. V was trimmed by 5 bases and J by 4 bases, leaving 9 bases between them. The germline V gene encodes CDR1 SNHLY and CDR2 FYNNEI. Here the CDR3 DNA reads TGTGCCAGCAGTCCCCGGGCTTACGAGCAGTACTTC. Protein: CASSPRAYEQYF. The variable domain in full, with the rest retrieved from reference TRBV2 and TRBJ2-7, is EPEVTQTPSHQVTQMGQEVILRCVPISNHLYFYWYRQILGQKVEFLVSFYNNEISEKSEIFDDQFSVERPDGSNFTLKIRSTKLEDSAMYFCASSPRAYEQYFGPGTRLTVT.

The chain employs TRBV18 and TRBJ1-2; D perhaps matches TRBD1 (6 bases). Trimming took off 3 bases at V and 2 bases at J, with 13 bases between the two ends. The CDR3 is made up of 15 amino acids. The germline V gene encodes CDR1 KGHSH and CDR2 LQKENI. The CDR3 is CASSPGAVPNYGYTF. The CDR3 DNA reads TGTGCCAGCTCACCGGGGGCAGTCCCGAACTATGGCTACACCTTC.

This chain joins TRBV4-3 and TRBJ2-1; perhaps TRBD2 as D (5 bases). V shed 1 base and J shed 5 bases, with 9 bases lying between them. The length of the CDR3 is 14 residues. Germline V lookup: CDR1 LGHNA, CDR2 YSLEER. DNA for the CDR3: TGCGCCAGCAGCCAAGCTAGCCGTAACAATGAGCAGTTCTTC. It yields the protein CASSQASRNNEQFF.

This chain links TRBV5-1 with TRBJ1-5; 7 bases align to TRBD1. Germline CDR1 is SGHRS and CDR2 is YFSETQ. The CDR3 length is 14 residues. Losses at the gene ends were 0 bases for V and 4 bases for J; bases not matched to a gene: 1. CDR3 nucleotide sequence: TGCGCCAGCAGCTTGGAGGGACAGAATCAGCCCCAGCATTTT. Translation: CASSLEGQNQPQHF. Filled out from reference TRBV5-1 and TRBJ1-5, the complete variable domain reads KAGVTQTPRYLIKTRGQQVTLSCSPISGHRSVSWYQQTPGQGLQFLFEYFSETQRNKGNFPGRFSGRQFSNSRSEMNVSTLELGDSALYLCASSLEGQNQPQHFGDGTRLSIL.

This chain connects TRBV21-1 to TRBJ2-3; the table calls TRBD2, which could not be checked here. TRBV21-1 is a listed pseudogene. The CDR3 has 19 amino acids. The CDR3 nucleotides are TGTGCCAGCAGCCCTAAGCCCTTACTCCGCGGCACACACACAGATACGCAGTATTTT. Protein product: CASSPKPLLRGTHTDTQYF.

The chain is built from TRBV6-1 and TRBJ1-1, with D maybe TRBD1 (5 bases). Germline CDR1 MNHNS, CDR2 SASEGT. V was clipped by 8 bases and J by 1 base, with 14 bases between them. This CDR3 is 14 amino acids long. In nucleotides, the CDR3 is TGTGCCAGCGGGGGGTACAGCCGGAACACTGAAGCTTTCTTT. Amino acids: CASGGYSRNTEAFF.

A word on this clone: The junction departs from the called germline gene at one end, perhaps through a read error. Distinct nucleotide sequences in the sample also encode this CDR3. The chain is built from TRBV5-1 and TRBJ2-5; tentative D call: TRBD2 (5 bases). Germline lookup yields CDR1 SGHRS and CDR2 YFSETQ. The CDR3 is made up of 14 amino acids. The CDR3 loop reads CASRERPLQETQYF. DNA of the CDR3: TGTGCCAGCAGAGAGCGGCCTTTACAAGAGACCCAGTACTTC.

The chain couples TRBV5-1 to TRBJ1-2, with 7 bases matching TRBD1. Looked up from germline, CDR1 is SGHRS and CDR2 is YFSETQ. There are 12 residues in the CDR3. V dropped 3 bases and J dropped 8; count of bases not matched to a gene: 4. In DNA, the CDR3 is TGCGCCAGCAGCTCACAGGGGATAGGCTACACCTTC. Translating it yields CASSSQGIGYTF.

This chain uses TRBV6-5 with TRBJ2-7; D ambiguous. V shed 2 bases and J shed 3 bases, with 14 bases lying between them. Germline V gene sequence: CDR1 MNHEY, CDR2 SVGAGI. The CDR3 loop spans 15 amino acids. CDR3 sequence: CASSYLGVALYEQYF. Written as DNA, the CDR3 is TGTGCCAGCAGTTACCTCGGCGTGGCCCTCTACGAGCAGTACTTC.

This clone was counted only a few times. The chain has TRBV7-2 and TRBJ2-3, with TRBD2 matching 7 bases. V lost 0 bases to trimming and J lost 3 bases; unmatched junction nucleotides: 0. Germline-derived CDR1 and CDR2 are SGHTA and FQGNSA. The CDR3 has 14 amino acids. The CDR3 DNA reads TGTGCCAGCAGCTTAGCGGGGGGGACAGATACGCAGTATTTT. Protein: CASSLAGGTDTQYF.

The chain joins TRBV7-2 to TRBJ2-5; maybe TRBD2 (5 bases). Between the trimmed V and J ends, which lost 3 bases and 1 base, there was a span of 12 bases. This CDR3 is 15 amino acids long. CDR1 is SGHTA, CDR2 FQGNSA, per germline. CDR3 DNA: TGTGCCAGCAGCTTCGAAGCGGCCATCCAAGAGACCCAGTACTTC. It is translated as CASSFEAAIQETQYF.

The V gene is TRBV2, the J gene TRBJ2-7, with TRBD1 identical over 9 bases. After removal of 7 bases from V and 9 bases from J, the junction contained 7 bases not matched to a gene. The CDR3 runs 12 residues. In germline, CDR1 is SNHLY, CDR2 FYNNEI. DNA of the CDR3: TGTGCCAGCAACCGTGGACAGGGGTGGCAGTACTTC. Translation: CASNRGQGWQYF.

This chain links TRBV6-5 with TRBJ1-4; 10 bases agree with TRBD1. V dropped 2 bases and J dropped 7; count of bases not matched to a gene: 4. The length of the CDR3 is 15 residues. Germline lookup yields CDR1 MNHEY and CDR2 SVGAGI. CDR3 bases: TGTGCCAGCAGTTACGTGGGACAGGGGACTGAAAAACTGTTTTTT. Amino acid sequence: CASSYVGQGTEKLFF.